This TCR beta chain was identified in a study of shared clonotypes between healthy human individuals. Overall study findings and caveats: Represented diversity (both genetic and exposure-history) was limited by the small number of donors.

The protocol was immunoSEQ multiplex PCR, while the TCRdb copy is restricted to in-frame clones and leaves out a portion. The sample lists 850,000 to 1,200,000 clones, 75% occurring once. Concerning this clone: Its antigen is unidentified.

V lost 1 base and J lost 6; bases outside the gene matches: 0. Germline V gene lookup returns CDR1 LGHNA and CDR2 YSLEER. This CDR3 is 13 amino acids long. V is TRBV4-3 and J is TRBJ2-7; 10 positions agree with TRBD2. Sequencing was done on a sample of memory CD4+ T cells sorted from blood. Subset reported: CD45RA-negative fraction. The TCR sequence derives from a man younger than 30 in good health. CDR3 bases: TGCGCCAGCAGCCAAGCTAGCGGGAGCGAGCAGTACTTC. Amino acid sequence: CASSQASGSEQYF.